This TCR beta chain was sequenced for a study of regulatory T cells in long-lasting Graves disease. Study background: Over-5-year antithyroid drug use with positive TSH receptor antibodies defined persistent Graves' disease in the study. Study-wide points: New patients shared about 880 public clonotypes, fewer than the 2,500 to 3,500 shared by persistent patients. Newly diagnosed disease favored TRBV20-1 and TRBJ2-1 over persistent disease.

Germline loops: CDR1 SGHTA, CDR2 FQGNSA. CDR3 length: 13 amino acids. Trimming shortened V by 4 bases and J by 10 bases, and 16 bases separated the two germline ends. The TCR beta library used iRepertoire HTBI primers with Arm-PCR amplification of CDR3. TCRdb re-called the multiplex PCR reads with MiXCR, one entry per CDR3 protein. Of about 400,000 distinct CDR3 sequences in the sample, less than 25% were seen once. The sample holds many counts of this clonotype. Its specificity is unknown. The sample's time point: persistent/refractory GD, antithyroid drugs over 5 years with positive TRAb. PBMC-extracted RNA yielded the TCR library. Those enrolled as patients came out of an endocrinology department in Xi'an, China.

The J gene is TRBJ1-1, the V gene TRBV7-2; TRBD1 is a possible D gene (6 bases). The sequences come from peripheral blood mononuclear cells (PBMCs), collected when the disease was refractory, from a patient treated with antithyroid drugs. This TCR came from a female donor with Graves disease. The CDR3 DNA sequence: TGTGCCAGCAGCTCGACAGGTCCCGTTCGAGCTTTCTTT. It codes for CASSSTGPVRAFF.